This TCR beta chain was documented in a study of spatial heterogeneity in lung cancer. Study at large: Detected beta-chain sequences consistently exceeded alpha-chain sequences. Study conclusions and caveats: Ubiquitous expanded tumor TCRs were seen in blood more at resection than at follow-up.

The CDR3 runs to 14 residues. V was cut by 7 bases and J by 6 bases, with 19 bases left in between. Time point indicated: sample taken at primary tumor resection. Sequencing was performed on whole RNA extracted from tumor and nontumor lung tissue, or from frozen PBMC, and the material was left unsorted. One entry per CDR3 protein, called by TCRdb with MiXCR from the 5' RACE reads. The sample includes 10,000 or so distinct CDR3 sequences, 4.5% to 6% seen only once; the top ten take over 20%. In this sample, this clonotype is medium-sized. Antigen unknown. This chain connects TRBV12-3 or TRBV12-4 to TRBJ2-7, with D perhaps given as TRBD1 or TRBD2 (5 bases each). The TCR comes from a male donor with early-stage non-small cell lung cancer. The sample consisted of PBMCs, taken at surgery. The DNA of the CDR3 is TGTGCCAGCACCCGACCGGGACCGCGATCCGAGCAGTACTTC. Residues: CASTRPGPRSEQYF.